This T cell receptor (beta chain) was profiled in a study of T-cell reconstitution after alpha-beta-depleted transplantation in children. Library preparation (for TCRbeta) was performed with unique molecular identifiers. TCRdb reprocessed the PCR reads with MiXCR, giving one entry per CDR3 protein. The sample contains 700,000 to 950,000 distinct CDR3 sequences, under 20% of which appear only once. Study results and caveats: Hyperexpanded clones declined; after one year, newly produced T cells mostly supplied diversity. In some patients, recipient T cells and intrathymic progenitors surviving conditioning explained high day-60 diversity. Several hundred expanded graft clones reportedly gave rise to the alpha-beta T cells present about two months after transplant.

Germline assignment: CDR1 SGDLS and CDR2 YYNGEE. Trimming shortened V by 4 bases and J by 3 bases, and 10 bases separated the two germline ends. The CDR3 contains 13 residues. Remarks on this clonotype: As yet, its antigen is unknown.

The sample consisted of PBMCs, mostly from graft donor cells, taken 360 days after TCRalphabeta/CD19-depleted stem cell transplant. This sequence was found in a male patient younger than 18 who had a stem cell transplant for acute lymphoblastic leukemia, so the T cells may come from the graft donor. V gene TRBV9 combines with J gene TRBJ2-5, with D unclear. CDR3 residues: CASSLDAKETQYF. As DNA, the CDR3 is TGTGCCAGCAGCTTGGACGCCAAAGAGACCCAGTACTTC.